This T cell receptor (beta chain) was recovered during a study of cytomegalovirus exposure and HLA in healthy donors. Whole-study results and caveats: A later analysis found most CMV-associated TCR beta chains apparently HLA-restricted. The authors listed some 160 TCR beta chains as cytomegalovirus-associated. The sole available immune exposure information was CMV serostatus.

Comments on this clone: The antigen remains undetermined.

A multiplex PCR was run with 60 Vbeta primers and 13 Jbeta primers. Here immunoSEQ multiplex PCR was the method, and the copy in TCRdb shows in-frame clones only, minus some. The profile shows approximately 170,000 clones, over 70% of them singletons. Germline lookup yields CDR1 SGHRS and CDR2 YFSETQ. CDR3 size: 17 residues. The trim removed 5 bases at V and 0 bases at J, leaving 8 bases unmatched. The sequenced material came from PBMCs. The J gene is TRBJ2-1, the V gene TRBV5-1; the match to TRBD2 covers 10 bases. The clonotype comes from a boy aged 2 to 10 in good health and CMV-seronegative. The CDR3 reads CASSRLAGKSSYNEQFF. The CDR3 nucleotides read TGCGCCAGCAGTCGACTAGCGGGTAAGAGCTCCTACAATGAGCAGTTCTTC.